This T cell receptor (beta chain) emerged from a study of patients and donors after allogeneic stem cell transplantation. Each CDR3 protein is one row after TCRdb ran MiXCR on the RT-PCR reads. The repertoire holds about a million distinct CDR3 sequences, with about 20% as singletons. V was trimmed by 5 bases and J by 8 bases, leaving 15 bases between them. The CDR3 length is 14 residues. This clonotype was picked up many times. The chain links TRBV12-3 or TRBV12-4 to TRBJ1-4; D call uncertain. Sequenced input: blood, either unsorted or a sorted T cell fraction (not recorded which). The source is a human donor who was either an allogeneic HSCT recipient or a stem cell or donor lymphocyte infusion donor (not recorded which). It is not recorded whose cells these are; they may come from a transplant donor. CDR3 region: CASSAGRGSEKLFF. CDR3 bases: TGTGCCAGCAGTGCCGGGAGAGGAAGCGAAAAACTGTTTTTT.